The T cell receptor (beta chain) described here comes from a study of T cell changes during pregnancy in multiple sclerosis. The CDR3 is 13 amino acids. Between the trimmed V and J ends, which lost 3 bases and 5 bases, there was a span of 11 bases. Germline values: CDR1 GTSNPN, CDR2 SVGIG (reference sequence). Method: immunoSEQ multiplex PCR; TCRdb's copy keeps in-frame clones and lacks some. The sample holds some 45,000 clones, around nine tenths seen once. The sequencing here drew on CD4+ T cells from peripheral blood mononuclear cells, taken after pregnancy. This chain connects TRBV30 to TRBJ2-1; TRBD1 is a possible D gene (6 bases). This sequence was found in a female donor with multiple sclerosis, enrolled in a pregnancy study. DNA of the CDR3: TGTGCCTGGAGCACCAACAGGGACAATGAGCAGTTCTTC. Translation: CAWSTNRDNEQFF.